A single T cell receptor beta chain is shown here with its context. What this receptor recognizes is not known. One base away there is no much larger clone; base qualities are not given. Library method: single-cell sequencing. Single-cell cDNA was generated by a method adapted from Smart-seq2 and MARS-Seq, in which oligo-dT primers with well-specific UMIs and KAPA HiFi first-round PCR were used. Pooled first-round products underwent nested PCR with template-switch oligo forward primers and barcoded reverse primers specific to the TCR alpha and beta chains. Products were purified with AMPure XP, indexed with TruSeq adapters, and quantified with the KAPA Universal qPCR Library Quantification Kit. An Illumina MiSeq with 2x300 bp paired-end chemistry was used to sequence the TCR libraries. The authors' pipeline ran thus. After quality filtering, reads were demultiplexed to wells and mapped to the TCRA and TCRB loci, after which clonotypes were assigned with MiXCR and analysis was performed in VGAS. A modified version of the VDJfasta platform was used to deconvolute the TCR data. Analysis of CDR3 overlap between plates ruled out large-scale cross-plate contamination. Clonality was calculated as one minus the ratio of unique productive CDR3s to total productive CDR3s. TCRdb passed the public sequencing reads through fastp at Q25 and MiXCR, retaining productive beta sequences. Every distinct CDR3 protein forms one entry, paired with its most common genes and DNA. The V and J calls shown here were made by TCRdb, not taken from the authors' results. The sample data list about 370 distinct CDR3 sequences, and approximately 35% of these were observed just once. The ten largest account for around 75% of the sample.

The time point label corresponds to: sampled during chronic HIV-1 infection. Peptide stimulation included anti-CD28 and anti-CD49d co-stimulation, and activated CD8+ T cells were sorted as CD69+CD137+. KY11-specific CD8+ T cells were identified only by peptide stimulation because HLA class I tetramers were unavailable for this epitope. Activated CD8+ T cells were obtained by stimulating PBMCs overnight for about 20 hours with NAE or AE peptide at roughly 0.91 ug/mL. Peripheral blood mononuclear cells were isolated from leukapheresis or whole blood by Ficoll density gradient separation and then cryopreserved. Single CD8+ T cells were sorted on a BD FACS Aria III into 96-well plates containing lysis buffer. The CDR3 starts with the cysteine, ends with the phenylalanine, and has 12 residues. The entry retains the CDR3 DNA only, 36 bases that are in frame from base 1. The germline V gene supplies CDR1 SQVTM and CDR2 ANQGSEA.

The data stem from a study of CD8 T cells and mutated HIV epitopes (dated by TCRdb to about 2021). Some background on the complete study: All but one of the chronically infected subjects were antiretroviral therapy naive. Under ten chronically HIV-infected subjects and a handful of acutely HIV-infected subjects made up the cohort. The epitopes tested varied from subject to subject, and RF10 was the only epitope looked at in both acute and chronic HIV infection. Of 165 subjects screened, the criteria for sorting epitope-specific T cells were met by only a subset. Single-cell TCR alpha/beta chains were sequenced from CD8+ T cells specific for the non-adapted (NAE) and adapted (AE) forms of four HIV Nef epitopes. The epitopes were TL10, KY11, RF10 and TY8.

The research as a whole found: The small number of subjects and their diverse clinical presentations were acknowledged as the main limitations. Compared with acute subjects, chronic subjects had higher clonality among dual tetramer+ cells (mean difference approximately 0.31), although the study did not have enough power to detect a significant difference. During chronic infection, the CD8+ TCR repertoires that recognised the NAE and AE forms seemed to overlap almost completely, which indicates that the clonotypes were largely cross-reactive. Single-reactive CD8+ T cells appeared only in acutely infected subjects, which suggests possible clonal selection between acute and chronic infection. Multiple alpha and beta chain CDR3s were present in some wells, and only cells with both an alpha and a beta chain were included.

The chain is assembled from TRBV29-1 and TRBJ1-1, with 7 bases in between that match TRBD1. This sample comprised CD8+ T cells from blood cultured with an adapted viral peptide, obtained during chronic HIV-1 infection. This specimen's cell subset or site label, interpreted: CD69+CD137+ cells after adapted KY11 peptide stimulation. The source is a woman aged 18-30 years with HIV-1 infection. The CDR3 in this case is CRRQGSGSEAFF. The sequenced DNA: TGCAGACGACAGGGTTCGGGTTCTGAAGCTTTCTTT. The variable domain in full, with residues beyond the CDR3 obtained from the reference TRBV29-1 and TRBJ1-1 genes, is SAVISQKPSRDICQRGTSLTIQCQVDSQVTMMFWYRQQPGQSLTLIATANQGSEATYESGFVIDKFPISRPNLTFSTLTVSNMSPEDSSIYLCRRQGSGSEAFFGQGTRLTVV.